The T cell receptor (beta chain) under discussion was sequenced for a study of early T cells in non-severe SARS-CoV-2 infection (dated by TCRdb to about 2021). With regard to the full study: TCR sequencing used bulk RNA from unsorted whole blood, so alpha and beta chains could not be paired. The full study reports these points: VDJdb matching was skewed toward anti-spike CD8 responses, so virus-specific expansions were likely underestimated and private and CD4 specificities were missed.

In this sample, this clonotype turned up many times. What antigen it recognizes has not been identified. No much larger clone exists at a distance of one base, and base qualities are not known. Set within a cohort of healthcare workers in London, UK, this nested case-control study involved weekly PCR testing of nasopharyngeal swabs along with blood sampling. Between 23 and 31 March 2020, the week of the UK lockdown, healthcare workers were enrolled and then followed up weekly for as long as 16 weeks. As encoded in the germline V gene, CDR1 is LGHNA while CDR2 is YSLEER. The CDR3 runs 15 residues from the cysteine to the phenylalanine. The sequence is cut down to CDR3 DNA, 45 bases in frame from base 1. V was cut back by 4 bases and J by 8 bases, leaving a gap of 20 bases between them. Library generation was performed with 5' RACE. TCRdb names NextSeq 500 as the instrument used. The TCR library protocol attached unique molecular identifiers to individual cDNA molecules to correct for sequencing error and PCR bias. Both TCR alpha and beta chains were sequenced, and tight co-correlation was observed between alpha and beta sequence abundances in each sample. In the paper's pipeline: Decombinator V4 was used to perform V gene, J gene and CDR3 annotation of TCR sequences. TCRs were defined as expanded if a significant change between any two time points was detected under a Poisson model with p below 0.0001. TCR abundances were normalised to the total number of TCRs sequenced in each sample and reported as counts per million. TRAV1-2 paired with TRAJ12, TRAJ20 or TRAJ33 defined MAIT TCRs, while TRAV10 paired with TRAJ18 defined iNKT TCRs. VDJdb, accessed on 1 November 2021, was searched for TCRs annotated for CMV, EBV and SARS-CoV-2, and TCRs annotated for more than one antigen were excluded. TCRdb reanalyzed the raw reads on its own, using fastp at Q25 for trimming and MiXCR for clone calling, and kept in-frame beta chains. A single entry per CDR3 protein holds the most common genes and DNA from its merged rows. The authors' filters were not applied to this entry. This sample is represented by fewer than 85,000 distinct CDR3 sequences; 15% to 18% of them were singletons. The top ten clonotypes cover approximately 12% of the sample.

The TCR originated in an adult who was a healthcare worker with PCR-confirmed SARS-CoV-2 infection or an uninfected control (not recorded which). Sequencing was done on a sample of whole blood. The rearrangement combines TRBV4-3 with TRBJ1-2, with TRBD1 as a weak D call on 6 bases. The CDR3 here reads CASSLDQGRMEGYTF. The DNA sequence reads TGCGCCAGCAGCCTAGACCAGGGGCGCATGGAGGGCTACACCTTC.